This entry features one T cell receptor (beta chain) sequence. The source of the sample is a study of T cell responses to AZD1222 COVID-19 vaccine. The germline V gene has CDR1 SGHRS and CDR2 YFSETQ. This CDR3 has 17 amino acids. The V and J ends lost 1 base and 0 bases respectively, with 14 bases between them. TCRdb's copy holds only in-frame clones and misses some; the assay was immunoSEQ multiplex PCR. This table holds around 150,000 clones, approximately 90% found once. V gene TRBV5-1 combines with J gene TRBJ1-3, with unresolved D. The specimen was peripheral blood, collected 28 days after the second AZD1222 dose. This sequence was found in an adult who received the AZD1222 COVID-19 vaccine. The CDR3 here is CASSLFSPSRSGNTIYF. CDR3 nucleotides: TGCGCCAGCAGCTTGTTTTCTCCCTCGCGCTCTGGAAACACCATATATTTT.